This T cell receptor beta chain came from a study of blood T cell repertoires in COVID-19. Study overall: Spain, Italy and the United States supplied samples that represented acute and convalescent COVID-19. PBMCs, B-cell-depleted T cells, or T cells were the source of the cDNA or gDNA that made up the material.

V was shortened by 6 bases and J by 5 bases, with 10 bases between the two germline ends. Germline CDR1 reads ENHRY; CDR2 reads SYGVKD. The CDR3 length is 13 residues. Authors' methods: Estimates of nucleated cell counts were drawn from the amplification of reference gene primers. Produced via immunoSEQ multiplex PCR; TCRdb's table is partial and in-frame only. The V and J calls and clone size were taken over from that table, and D and trimming were inferred from the DNA. The repertoire holds around 70,000 clones, with about 92% as singletons. The sample taken for sequencing was peripheral blood. The sequence was obtained from a man aged 50 or older with acute or convalescent COVID-19. V is TRBV10-3 and J is TRBJ1-4; possible D gene TRBD1, 5 bases. The CDR3 DNA reads TGTGCCATCAGCCCCGCAGGGAATGAAAAACTGTTTTTT. It yields the protein CAISPAGNEKLFF.